The 19 T cell receptor beta chains below all came from one sample that was sequenced in a study of cytomegalovirus exposure and HLA in healthy donors. PCR was performed using 60 Vbeta and 13 Jbeta primers. Sequencing used immunoSEQ multiplex PCR; TCRdb keeps in-frame clones, though not all of them. This table holds roughly 200,000 clones, roughly 13% found once. Specimen: PBMCs. These receptors came from a man in his forties or fifties in good health and CMV-seropositive.

This chain links TRBV6-4 with TRBJ1-2; TRBD1 might be the D (5 bases). This CDR3 has 13 amino acids. From germline, CDR1 is MRHNA and CDR2 SNTAGT. Trimming cost V 3 bases and J 7 bases, with 12 bases left between them. CDR3 DNA sequence: TGTGCCAGCAGTGAACAGGTTACGGTTGGCTACACCTTC. It is translated as CASSEQVTVGYTF.

The rearrangement uses TRBV19 and TRBJ1-4, with D tentatively TRBD1 (5 bases). Trimming removed 5 bases from V and 8 bases from J, with 12 bases in between. CDR1 and CDR2 from the germline V gene are LNHDA and SQIVND (reference sequence). The CDR3 totals 13 residues. CDR3 sequence: CASSRAGREKLFF. CDR3 coding DNA: TGTGCCAGTAGTCGGGCAGGGCGCGAAAAACTGTTTTTT.

The chain links TRBV11-2 to TRBJ2-1; perhaps TRBD2 as D (6 bases). V dropped 5 bases and J dropped 6 bases, with 11 bases sitting between them. The V gene's germline CDR1 is SGHAT and CDR2 FQNNGV. CDR3 length: 13 amino acids. CDR3 residues: CASSKTRVNEQFF. CDR3 bases: TGTGCCAGCAGCAAGACTAGAGTCAATGAGCAGTTCTTC.

V and J are TRBV5-1 and TRBJ2-2; a possible D gene is TRBD2 (5 bases). The CDR3 covers 15 residues. Deletions cut 9 bases from V and 2 bases from J, with 17 bases between. Germline lookup yields CDR1 SGHRS and CDR2 YFSETQ. The CDR3 DNA sequence: TGCGCCACCTCGCCGGCGGGCTCAAACACCGGGGAGCTGTTTTTT. It is translated as CATSPAGSNTGELFF. The whole variable domain, filled in from reference TRBV5-1 and TRBJ2-2, reads KAGVTQTPRYLIKTRGQQVTLSCSPISGHRSVSWYQQTPGQGLQFLFEYFSETQRNKGNFPGRFSGRQFSNSRSEMNVSTLELGDSALYLCATSPAGSNTGELFFGEGSRLTVL.

This clone occurred a few times. The chain is built from TRBV12-2 and TRBJ2-7; no check of the table's D call, TRBD1, against the DNA was made. TRBV12-2 is marked as a pseudogene. There are 15 residues in the CDR3. The CDR3 sequence is CASRLGNRFSYEQYV. CDR3 nucleotide sequence: TGTGCAAGTCGCTTAGGGAACAGGTTCTCCTACGAGCAGTACGTC.

J is TRBJ1-2 and V is TRBV18; 7 bases line up with TRBD1. The CDR3 loop spans 15 amino acids. The germline V gene has CDR1 KGHSH and CDR2 LQKENI. With 2 bases clipped from V and 4 bases from J, the junction kept 7 bases outside the gene matches. The CDR3 DNA sequence: TGTGCCAGCTCACCATCCCTCGGGACAGTCTATGGCTACACCTTC. It translates to CASSPSLGTVYGYTF.

V usage is TRBV4-2 and J usage is TRBJ1-1; 7 bases line up with TRBD1. The CDR3 covers 15 residues. Germline V lookup: CDR1 LGHNA, CDR2 YNFKEQ. Losses at the gene ends were 5 bases for V and 5 bases for J; bases not matched to a gene: 11. CDR3 sequence: CASSSDEGARTEAFF. Here the CDR3 DNA reads TGTGCCAGCAGCTCAGATGAGGGGGCGCGGACTGAAGCTTTCTTT.

CDR3 nucleotide sequence: TGTGCCAGCAACAAGGGGTGGAACACTGAAGCTTTCTTT. Its protein is CASNKGWNTEAFF. V usage is TRBV2 and J usage is TRBJ1-1; D may be TRBD1 (5 bases). Germline assignment: CDR1 SNHLY and CDR2 FYNNEI. The CDR3 is 13 residues long. V was trimmed by 7 bases and J by 1 base, leaving 10 bases between them.

The chain uses TRBV5-6 and TRBJ2-3; 7 nucleotides match TRBD2. The CDR3 is made up of 13 amino acids. From germline, CDR1 is SGHDT and CDR2 YYEEEE. With 0 bases clipped from V and 14 bases from J, the junction kept 9 bases outside the gene matches. This chain's CDR3 is CASSLAAQREWYF. CDR3 nucleotides: TGTGCCAGCAGCTTGGCCGCCCAGCGGGAATGGTATTTT. The full variable domain, its missing parts supplied by reference TRBV5-6 and TRBJ2-3, is DAGVTQSPTHLIKTRGQQVTLRCSPKSGHDTVSWYQQALGQGPQFIFQYYEEEERQRGNFPDRFSGHQFPNYSSELNVNALLLGDSALYLCASSLAAQREWYFGPGTRLTVL.

The chain joins TRBV4-2 to TRBJ1-6; D gene ambiguous. This CDR3 spans 18 amino acids. Germline V gene sequence: CDR1 LGHNA, CDR2 YNFKEQ. V was cut by 0 bases and J by 5 bases, with 17 bases left in between. CDR3 bases: TGTGCCAGCAGCCAAGATACTCCGGCGAGGAAGGATAATTCACCCCTCCACTTT. It codes for CASSQDTPARKDNSPLHF.

This clone was recorded once. This chain joins TRBV11-2 and TRBJ1-3, with 7 positions matching TRBD1. The CDR3 is 15 residues long. Germline V gene lookup returns CDR1 SGHAT and CDR2 FQNNGV. Trimming cost V 4 bases and J 0 bases; bases outside gene matches: 3. The CDR3 DNA reads TGTGCCAGCAGCTCCAGGGGGATCTCTGGAAACACCATATATTTT. Translated, it gives CASSSRGISGNTIYF.

The gene calls are TRBV28 and TRBJ1-3; tentatively, D is TRBD1 (6 bases). The CDR3 loop spans 14 amino acids. The germline V gene encodes CDR1 MDHEN and CDR2 SYDVKM. V dropped 4 bases and J dropped 4 bases, with 11 bases sitting between them. CDR3 sequence (DNA): TGTGCCAGCAGTTCTAACAGGGAAGGAAACACCATATATTTT. Translation gives CASSSNREGNTIYF.

The rearrangement joins TRBV7-8 to TRBJ2-1, with 10 nucleotides matching TRBD2. In germline, CDR1 is SGHVS, CDR2 FQNEAQ. V lost 2 bases to trimming and J lost 10 bases; unmatched junction nucleotides: 5. The CDR3 consists of 14 residues. CDR3 in DNA: TGTGCCAGCAGCTTATTGACAGCGGGGGGGGAGCAGTTCTTC. Protein product: CASSLLTAGGEQFF.

This clone has only a few counts. The V and J genes are TRBV28 and TRBJ1-5, with a weak D call TRBD1 (5 bases). This CDR3 comprises 15 residues. Germline assignment: CDR1 MDHEN and CDR2 SYDVKM. V was clipped by 1 base and J by 1 base, with 8 bases between them. The CDR3 is CASSLSAGSNQPQHF. In DNA, the CDR3 is TGTGCCAGCAGTTTATCGGCAGGGAGCAATCAGCCCCAGCATTTT.

This clone was counted a few times. This sequence joins TRBV19 and TRBJ2-7, with D possibly being TRBD1 (6 bases). Germline V gene sequence: CDR1 LNHDA, CDR2 SQIVND (reference sequence). V was clipped by 1 base and J by 4 bases, with 17 bases between them. This CDR3 region has 16 residues. CDR3 in amino acids: CASSIAPGAGVYEQYV. The CDR3 DNA sequence: TGTGCCAGTAGTATAGCACCCGGGGCAGGGGTTTACGAGCAGTACGTC.

Sample share makes this clone medium-sized. The J gene is TRBJ2-1, the V gene TRBV6-5, with 10 bases identical to TRBD2. The V gene end was trimmed by 0 bases and the J gene end by 11 bases; junction bases not matched to a gene: 7. Germline V CDR1 and CDR2: MNHEY, SVGAGI. CDR3 length equals 15 residues. DNA of the CDR3: TGTGCCAGCAGTTACTCTAGCGGGGGGTCCACTCAGCAGTTCTTC. Amino acids: CASSYSSGGSTQQFF.

V usage is TRBV7-2 and J usage is TRBJ2-3; 9 bases fit TRBD2. Unmatched junction bases numbered 10, after V lost 5 bases and J lost 4 bases. The CDR3 is 16 residues long. Germline CDR1 and CDR2: SGHTA and FQGNSA. The CDR3 reads CASSNSGGWSPDTQYF. CDR3 nucleotide sequence: TGTGCCAGCAGCAACAGCGGGGGGTGGAGTCCAGATACGCAGTATTTT.

This chain connects TRBV28 to TRBJ1-5; TRBD1 agrees at 7 bases. This CDR3 spans 17 amino acids. Germline V CDR1 and CDR2: MDHEN, SYDVKM. J was trimmed by 0 bases and V by 3 bases; bases with no gene match: 8. The CDR3 reads CASSFSGRGDSNQPQHF. The CDR3 DNA reads TGTGCCAGCAGTTTTTCCGGCAGGGGGGATAGCAATCAGCCCCAGCATTTT.

This clone was recorded many times. The V call is TRBV5-6, the J call TRBJ1-2; 12 nucleotides line up with TRBD1. The CDR3 is 16 amino acids. The germline V gene has CDR1 SGHDT and CDR2 YYEEEE. Trimming took 4 bases from V and 7 from J; bases not matched to a gene: 11. The CDR3 nucleotides are TGTGCCAGCAGCGCATGGGTGGGACAGGGGGCTGGTGGCTACACCTTC. Translating it yields CASSAWVGQGAGGYTF.